This T cell receptor beta chain was profiled in a study of identical twins. Germline CDR1 is SGHRS and CDR2 is YFSETQ. After removal of 6 bases from V and 3 bases from J, the junction contained 7 bases not matched to a gene. The CDR3 has 15 amino acids. One entry per CDR3 protein results from TCRdb running MiXCR on the 5' RACE reads. This table holds roughly 700,000 distinct CDR3 sequences, about 9.4% found once. These data also featured in a second study, about yellow fever vaccine responses in identical twins.

The source material was PBMCs. This sequence was found in a woman under 30 in good health. The J gene is TRBJ2-2, the V gene TRBV5-1; TRBD2 matches 8 bases. For the CDR3, the DNA is TGCGCCAGCACCGTCAGCGGGAGAGACACCGGGGAGCTGTTTTTT. It encodes CASTVSGRDTGELFF.